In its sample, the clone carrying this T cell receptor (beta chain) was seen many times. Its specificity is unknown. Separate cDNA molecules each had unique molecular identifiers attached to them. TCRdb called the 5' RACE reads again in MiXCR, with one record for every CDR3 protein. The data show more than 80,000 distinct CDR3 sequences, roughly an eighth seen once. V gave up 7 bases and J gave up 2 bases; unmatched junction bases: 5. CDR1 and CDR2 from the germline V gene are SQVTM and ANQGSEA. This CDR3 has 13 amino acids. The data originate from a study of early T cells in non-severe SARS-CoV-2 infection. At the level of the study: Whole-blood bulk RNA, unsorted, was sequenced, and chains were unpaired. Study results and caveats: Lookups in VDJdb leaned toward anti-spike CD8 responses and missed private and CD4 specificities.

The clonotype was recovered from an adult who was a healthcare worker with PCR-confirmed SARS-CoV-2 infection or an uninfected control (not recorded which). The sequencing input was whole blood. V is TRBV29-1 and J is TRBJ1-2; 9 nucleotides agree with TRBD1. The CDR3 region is CSDTGGPNYGYTF. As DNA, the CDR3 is TGCAGCGATACAGGGGGCCCCAACTATGGCTACACCTTC.